This is a list of T cell receptor beta chains from one sample in a study of spatial heterogeneity in lung cancer. MiXCR was run by TCRdb on the 5' RACE reads, yielding one entry per CDR3 protein. The sample carries approximately 7,700 distinct CDR3 sequences, around 9.7% recorded once. The source was normal lung tissue next to the tumor, collected at surgery. The receptors originated from a male donor with early-stage non-small cell lung cancer. Each CDR3 is given with its conserved first and last residue. Each record gives: V gene, clone size, J gene, D gene, CDR3 protein, CDR3 DNA. The D gene is left open where the match is weak. The size field is filled for only some rows; it gives once, few, many or a size class.

V gene: TRBV11-2; clone size: -; J gene: TRBJ2-6; D gene: -; CDR3 protein: CASTRSLSGANVLTF; CDR3 DNA: TGTGCCAGCACCCGGAGTCTGTCTGGGGCCAACGTCCTGACTTTC
V gene: TRBV6-5; clone size: -; J gene: TRBJ1-5; D gene: -; CDR3 protein: CASGTAGNQPQHF; CDR3 DNA: TGTGCCAGCGGCACCGCGGGAAATCAGCCCCAGCATTTT
V gene: TRBV24-1; clone size: many; J gene: TRBJ2-5; D gene: TRBD1; CDR3 protein: CATSESGQGAETQYF; CDR3 DNA: TGTGCCACCAGTGAGTCGGGACAGGGAGCCGAGACCCAGTACTTC
V gene: TRBV20-1; clone size: many; J gene: TRBJ1-2; D gene: -; CDR3 protein: CSAHDQNYGYTF; CDR3 DNA: TGCAGTGCCCACGACCAAAACTATGGCTACACCTTC
V gene: TRBV7-2; clone size: medium-sized; J gene: TRBJ2-7; D gene: -; CDR3 protein: CASSLGLRTYEQYF; CDR3 DNA: TGTGCCAGCAGCTTAGGGCTGCGAACCTACGAGCAGTACTTC
V gene: TRBV10-1; clone size: medium-sized; J gene: TRBJ2-4; D gene: -; CDR3 protein: CASSDAGRENIQYF; CDR3 DNA: TGCGCCAGCAGTGACGCTGGACGAGAAAACATTCAGTACTTC
V gene: TRBV7-2; clone size: many; J gene: TRBJ2-3; D gene: -; CDR3 protein: CASSTYYPGVQYF; CDR3 DNA: TGTGCCAGCAGCACCTACTACCCCGGGGTGCAGTATTTT
V gene: TRBV4-2; clone size: many; J gene: TRBJ1-2; D gene: -; CDR3 protein: CASSQEQTYGYTF; CDR3 DNA: TGTGCCAGCAGCCAAGAACAAACCTATGGCTACACCTTC
V gene: TRBV11-2; clone size: medium-sized; J gene: TRBJ2-3; D gene: TRBD2; CDR3 protein: CASSRLAGMSTDTQYF; CDR3 DNA: TGTGCCAGCAGCCGCTTAGCGGGGATGAGCACAGATACGCAGTATTTT
V gene: TRBV30; clone size: -; J gene: TRBJ2-7; D gene: -; CDR3 protein: CASWDGTALAEQYF; CDR3 DNA: TGTGCCTCTTGGGACGGGACCGCTCTGGCCGAGCAGTACTTC
V gene: TRBV9; clone size: many; J gene: TRBJ2-2; D gene: -; CDR3 protein: CASSSPGDTGELFF; CDR3 DNA: TGTGCCAGCAGCTCGCCAGGGGATACCGGGGAGCTGTTTTTT
V gene: TRBV7-8; clone size: -; J gene: TRBJ2-2; D gene: TRBD2; CDR3 protein: CASSLGGGTNTGELFF; CDR3 DNA: TGTGCCAGCAGCTTAGGCGGGGGGACGAACACCGGGGAGCTGTTTTTT
V gene: TRBV12-3/TRBV12-4; clone size: -; J gene: TRBJ2-5; D gene: -; CDR3 protein: CASSLALGRVSETQYF; CDR3 DNA: TGTGCCAGCAGTTTAGCGCTGGGCCGTGTGTCAGAGACCCAGTACTTC
V gene: TRBV7-8; clone size: many; J gene: TRBJ1-1; D gene: -; CDR3 protein: CASSSWENTEAFF; CDR3 DNA: TGTGCCAGCAGCTCGTGGGAGAACACTGAAGCTTTCTTT
V gene: TRBV20-1; clone size: few; J gene: TRBJ1-1; D gene: -; CDR3 protein: CSAIQSEGSAAFF; CDR3 DNA: TGCAGTGCTATTCAGTCCGAAGGTTCTGCGGCTTTCTTT
V gene: TRBV20-1; clone size: medium-sized; J gene: TRBJ2-3; D gene: -; CDR3 protein: CSAGQRPDTQYF; CDR3 DNA: TGCAGTGCAGGCCAGAGGCCAGATACGCAGTATTTT
V gene: TRBV3-1; clone size: many; J gene: TRBJ2-5; D gene: -; CDR3 protein: CASSPQGKETQYF; CDR3 DNA: TGTGCCAGCAGCCCACAGGGTAAAGAGACCCAGTACTTC
V gene: TRBV11-1; clone size: many; J gene: TRBJ2-2; D gene: -; CDR3 protein: CASSRDPANTGELFF; CDR3 DNA: TGTGCCAGCAGCCGGGACCCCGCGAACACCGGGGAGCTGTTTTTT
V gene: TRBV5-5; clone size: many; J gene: TRBJ2-2; D gene: -; CDR3 protein: CASSFGGNTGELFF; CDR3 DNA: TGTGCCAGCAGCTTTGGGGGGAACACCGGGGAGCTGTTTTTT
V gene: TRBV20-1; clone size: many; J gene: TRBJ2-3; D gene: TRBD2; CDR3 protein: CSARDPGLAGTDTQYF; CDR3 DNA: TGCAGTGCTAGAGATCCGGGACTAGCGGGAACAGATACGCAGTATTTT
V gene: TRBV5-1; clone size: many; J gene: TRBJ2-1; D gene: TRBD2; CDR3 protein: CASSLGYGAGVNEQFF; CDR3 DNA: TGCGCCAGCAGCTTGGGTTATGGAGCGGGAGTGAATGAGCAGTTCTTC
V gene: TRBV29-1; clone size: medium-sized; J gene: TRBJ2-7; D gene: TRBD2; CDR3 protein: CSALGGVTLYEQYF; CDR3 DNA: TGCAGCGCTCTCGGGGGGGTTACCCTCTACGAGCAGTACTTC
V gene: TRBV12-3/TRBV12-4; clone size: medium-sized; J gene: TRBJ2-1; D gene: -; CDR3 protein: CASSLTDLRAYNEQFF; CDR3 DNA: TGTGCCAGCAGTTTAACGGACCTGAGGGCCTACAATGAGCAGTTCTTC
V gene: TRBV5-5; clone size: many; J gene: TRBJ2-4; D gene: -; CDR3 protein: CASSPGFEKAKNIQYF; CDR3 DNA: TGTGCCAGCAGCCCGGGATTCGAAAAGGCCAAAAACATTCAGTACTTC
V gene: TRBV19; clone size: medium-sized; J gene: TRBJ1-5; D gene: -; CDR3 protein: CASSPWDLRSPQHF; CDR3 DNA: TGTGCCAGTAGTCCCTGGGACTTACGCAGCCCCCAGCATTTT
V gene: TRBV19; clone size: many; J gene: TRBJ2-3; D gene: -; CDR3 protein: CASSLSGAHVDTQYF; CDR3 DNA: TGTGCCAGTAGTCTGTCAGGGGCCCACGTAGATACGCAGTATTTT
V gene: TRBV2; clone size: medium-sized; J gene: TRBJ2-5; D gene: -; CDR3 protein: CASREEETQYF; CDR3 DNA: TGTGCCAGCAGAGAGGAAGAGACCCAGTACTTC
V gene: TRBV7-9; clone size: many; J gene: TRBJ2-7; D gene: TRBD1; CDR3 protein: CASSRYGTGTSYEQYF; CDR3 DNA: TGTGCCAGCAGCCGTTACGGGACAGGGACCTCCTACGAGCAGTACTTC
V gene: TRBV7-2; clone size: medium-sized; J gene: TRBJ1-4; D gene: -; CDR3 protein: CASSGRAGNEKLFF; CDR3 DNA: TGTGCCAGCAGCGGGCGGGCAGGGAATGAAAAACTGTTTTTT
V gene: TRBV5-1; clone size: medium-sized; J gene: TRBJ1-1; D gene: -; CDR3 protein: CASRSGGPSMNTEAFF; CDR3 DNA: TGCGCCAGCAGATCCGGGGGCCCCTCGATGAACACTGAAGCTTTCTTT
V gene: TRBV28; clone size: many; J gene: TRBJ2-7; D gene: -; CDR3 protein: CASTRLEGVREQYF; CDR3 DNA: TGTGCCAGCACCAGACTCGAAGGAGTACGGGAGCAGTACTTC
V gene: TRBV7-6; clone size: -; J gene: TRBJ2-7; D gene: -; CDR3 protein: CASTLGVQPKEQYF; CDR3 DNA: TGTGCCAGCACCTTAGGGGTTCAGCCTAAGGAGCAGTACTTC
V gene: TRBV7-2; clone size: many; J gene: TRBJ2-7; D gene: -; CDR3 protein: CASSRTALYEQYF; CDR3 DNA: TGTGCCAGCTCGAGGACAGCCCTCTACGAGCAGTACTTC
V gene: TRBV29-1; clone size: many; J gene: TRBJ2-1; D gene: -; CDR3 protein: CSVEDLRDEQFF; CDR3 DNA: TGCAGCGTTGAAGATCTACGGGATGAGCAGTTCTTC
V gene: TRBV6-5; clone size: many; J gene: TRBJ2-6; D gene: -; CDR3 protein: CASSYGTTNSGANVLTF; CDR3 DNA: TGTGCCAGCAGTTACGGGACGACCAACTCTGGGGCCAACGTCCTGACTTTC
V gene: TRBV6-1; clone size: medium-sized; J gene: TRBJ2-3; D gene: -; CDR3 protein: CAIREGVGRGRNTQYF; CDR3 DNA: TGTGCCATCAGGGAGGGAGTAGGCAGGGGGCGAAATACGCAGTATTTT